These T cell receptor beta chains were read from a single sample in a study of blood T cell repertoires in COVID-19. This table comes from immunoSEQ multiplex PCR, and its TCRdb copy is limited to in-frame clones, with some not included. The profile shows 110,000 or so clones, roughly 87% of them singletons. Specimen: peripheral blood. All receptors come from a human donor in a cohort sampled during active COVID-19. CDR3s include the opening cysteine and the closing phenylalanine or tryptophan. Only part of the rows carry a size: once, few, many, or a class if the clone is expanded.

abundance	v_gene	CDR3aa
once	TRBV6-2/TRBV6-3	CASSPPSGTYEQYF
once	TRBV7-8	CASSLVLAQETQYF
.	TRBV19	CASSGPYRGRLNYGYTF
.	TRBV10-2	CASSEGGEAEAFF
.	TRBV19	CASSLQAYGYTF
once	TRBV11-3	CASTRDRGITEAFF
.	TRBV5-1	CASSPLNRDQPQHF
.	TRBV28	CASSPTSGFATDTQYF
.	TRBV6-6	CASSYPSGGYEQYF
.	TRBV5-1	CASSAGQPASGANVLTF
.	TRBV6-5	CASSSSDGSYEQYF
.	TRBV11-2	CASSARQGLGPDTQYF
.	TRBV19	CASSPSGGKYGYTF
.	TRBV5-5	CASSPEPSGYGYTF
.	TRBV18	CASSSAAANEQYF
.	TRBV7-3	CASSFSGDTQYF
.	TRBV20-1	CSASPAISGNTIYF
.	TRBV29-1	CSVDIGTGDTYEQYF
few	TRBV27	CASSRTPYSNQPQHF
.	TRBV6-4	CASSGTGRSGANVLTF
.	TRBV7-3	CASSSLMNTEAFF
.	TRBV7-3	CASSLRTSGGAGTDTQYF
.	TRBV6-5	CASPFKAGRTDTQYF